This passage covers 26 T cell receptor beta chains from one sample sequenced in a study of CD8 T cells in ankylosing spondylitis. Whole-study results and caveats: What appeared characteristic of ankylosing spondylitis blood was a TCR beta motif of under 10 highly homologous variants.

Their specific antigens are unknown. TCRdb fed the 5' RACE reads into MiXCR, producing one record per CDR3 protein. The sample carries under 550,000 distinct CDR3 sequences, 20% to 30% recorded once. The sequencing input was blood, either unsorted or a sorted T cell fraction (not recorded which). The receptors were sampled from a male donor with ankylosing spondylitis.

V gene TRBV7-9 combines with J gene TRBJ1-4; D may be TRBD1 (6 bases). Looked up from germline, CDR1 is SEHNR and CDR2 is FQNEAQ (reference sequence). Trimming left V 5 bases short and J 6 bases short, with 16 bases between. The CDR3 consists of 15 residues. Here the CDR3 DNA reads TGTGCCAGCAGCACCTCAGGGGAAAGTCATGAAAAACTGTTTTTT. Encoded protein: CASSTSGESHEKLFF.

This clonotype turned up a few times. The rearrangement links TRBV6-6 to TRBJ2-1; possibly TRBD1 for D (6 bases). CDR1 and CDR2 from the germline V gene are MNHNY and SVGAGI (reference sequence). Trimming removed 7 bases at V and 8 bases at J, with 9 bases between. CDR3 length: 11 amino acids. This CDR3 is CASTQGYEQFF. The CDR3 nucleotides are TGTGCCAGCACCCAGGGGTATGAGCAGTTCTTC.

This clonotype was seen a few times. The rearrangement joins TRBV12-3 or TRBV12-4 to TRBJ2-2; tentatively, D is TRBD2 (5 bases). The CDR3 length is 13 residues. Trimming took 3 bases from V and 6 from J, leaving 8 bases between them. The CDR3 DNA sequence: TGTGCCAGCAGTTTGAGGGAGCCCGGGGAGCTGTTTTTT. Translation gives CASSLREPGELFF.

This rearrangement joins TRBV29-1 to TRBJ1-1, with a tentative D call TRBD1 (5 bases). V gave up 0 bases and J gave up 3 bases, with 8 bases separating them. The CDR3 spans 13 residues. The V gene's germline CDR1 is SQVTM and CDR2 ANQGSEA. The CDR3 DNA sequence: TGCAGCGTTGAAGAGGAAGGGGACACTGAAGCTTTCTTT. It is translated as CSVEEEGDTEAFF.

This chain joins TRBV2 and TRBJ1-3; maybe TRBD1 (6 bases). V was shortened by 1 base and J by 6 bases, with 13 bases between the two germline ends. CDR3 length: 15 amino acids. CDR1 SNHLY and CDR2 FYNNEI come from the germline V gene. This CDR3 reads CASSEGRGRENTIYF. CDR3 DNA: TGTGCCAGCAGTGAAGGGCGGGGGCGTGAAAACACCATATATTTT.

This clonotype was recorded a few times. The V gene is TRBV15, the J gene TRBJ1-1; 7 nucleotides line up with TRBD1. The germline V gene encodes CDR1 LNHNV and CDR2 YYDKDF (reference sequence). Unmatched junction bases numbered 4, after V lost 2 bases and J lost 4 bases. This CDR3 contains 14 residues. CDR3 amino acids: CATSRRAGGTEAFF. The CDR3 nucleotides are TGTGCCACCAGCAGAAGAGCAGGGGGCACTGAAGCTTTCTTT.

This clonotype was seen a few times. The chain employs TRBV9 and TRBJ1-1; no clear D. CDR1 is SGDLS and CDR2 is YYNGEE in the germline V gene. The CDR3 runs 13 residues. V was trimmed by 0 bases and J by 5 bases, leaving 8 bases between them. In nucleotides, the CDR3 is TGTGCCAGCAGCGTAGGAAGGGTAACTGAAGCTTTCTTT. It encodes CASSVGRVTEAFF.

This clonotype was detected only a few times. This chain connects TRBV18 to TRBJ2-5; D perhaps matches TRBD2 (6 bases). The CDR3 extends over 13 amino acids. The germline V and J ends were trimmed by 2 bases and 4 bases, with 8 bases remaining between them. Germline-derived CDR1 and CDR2 are KGHSH and LQKENI. CDR3 in amino acids: CASSPAGLETQYF. DNA of the CDR3: TGTGCCAGCTCACCAGCGGGGTTAGAGACCCAGTACTTC.

J is TRBJ1-5 and V is TRBV30; D remains unclear. There are 13 residues in the CDR3. The V end lost 3 bases, the J end lost 6 bases, and 12 bases lay between the germline ends. CDR1 and CDR2 (germline): GTSNPN, SVGIG (reference sequence). The CDR3 DNA reads as TGTGCCTGGAGCTACGGATCGGGTCAGCCCCAGCATTTT. Its translation is CAWSYGSGQPQHF.

This chain joins TRBV3-1 and TRBJ2-4; 7 nucleotides agree with TRBD1. This CDR3 region has 15 residues. V lost 5 bases, J lost 6 bases, and 10 bases stayed unmatched. CDR1 is LGHDT and CDR2 is YNNKEL in the germline V gene (reference sequence). The CDR3 protein is CASSEVTPGGNIQYF. The CDR3 nucleotides read TGTGCCAGCAGCGAAGTGACTCCAGGGGGAAACATTCAGTACTTC.

In its sample, this clonotype was seen a few times. CDR3 sequence: CASSPTGRTTDTQYF. CDR3 DNA: TGCGCCAGCAGCCCCACGGGACGGACCACAGATACGCAGTATTTT. V usage is TRBV5-1 and J usage is TRBJ2-3; the D gene could be TRBD1 or TRBD2 (5 bases each). The V end was cut by 4 bases, the J end by 2 bases, with 14 bases between. The length of the CDR3 is 15 residues. The germline V gene encodes CDR1 SGHRS and CDR2 YFSETQ. Together with reference TRBV5-1 and TRBJ2-3, the CDR3 gives the full variable domain: KAGVTQTPRYLIKTRGQQVTLSCSPISGHRSVSWYQQTPGQGLQFLFEYFSETQRNKGNFPGRFSGRQFSNSRSEMNVSTLELGDSALYLCASSPTGRTTDTQYFGPGTRLTVL.

This clonotype showed up just once. The CDR3 DNA sequence: TGTGCCAGCAGCTTAATGAGGGGGGACACTGAAGCTTTCTTT. Its translation is CASSLMRGDTEAFF. V is TRBV7-2 and J is TRBJ1-1, with D tentatively TRBD1 (6 bases). Looked up from germline, CDR1 is SGHTA and CDR2 is FQGNSA. This CDR3 contains 14 residues. V was shortened by 2 bases and J by 3 bases, with 10 bases between the two germline ends.

V and J are TRBV20-1 and TRBJ2-3, with D perhaps TRBD2 (6 bases). Germline loops: CDR1 DFQATT, CDR2 SNEGSKA (reference sequence). The V end lost 0 bases, the J end lost 6 bases, and 19 bases lay between the germline ends. This CDR3 is 16 amino acids long. The CDR3 sequence: CSARDIITEGRDTQYF. The CDR3 nucleotides are TGCAGTGCTAGAGATATCATTACGGAGGGCCGCGATACGCAGTATTTT.

This chain joins TRBV20-1 and TRBJ2-3, with D unresolved. CDR1 and CDR2 from the germline V gene are DFQATT and SNEGSKA (reference sequence). Trimming removed 3 bases at V and 5 bases at J, with 15 bases between. This CDR3 comprises 14 residues. CDR3 amino acids: CSASGSYIGDTQYF. CDR3 nucleotides: TGCAGTGCTAGTGGGTCTTACATAGGAGATACGCAGTATTTT.

The rearrangement links TRBV29-1 to TRBJ1-1; 7 bases are a match to TRBD1. CDR1 SQVTM and CDR2 ANQGSEA come from the germline V gene. This CDR3 has 13 residues. V lost 4 bases, J lost 5 bases, and 7 bases stayed unmatched. The CDR3 DNA reads as TGCAGCGTTGGACAGGGAGGGGGGACTGAAGCTTTCTTT. As protein: CSVGQGGGTEAFF.

V usage is TRBV20-1 and J usage is TRBJ2-5, with 10 bases lining up with TRBD2. The junction had 15 bases not matched to a gene; V was cut back by 6 bases and J by 2 bases. In germline, CDR1 is DFQATT, CDR2 SNEGSKA (reference sequence). CDR3 size: 17 residues. The CDR3 loop reads CSASRASGSLWQETQYF. CDR3 nucleotide sequence: TGCAGTGCGAGTAGGGCTAGCGGGAGTCTGTGGCAAGAGACCCAGTACTTC.

The V call is TRBV20-1, the J call TRBJ2-1, with D perhaps matching TRBD2 (5 bases). The germline V gene has CDR1 DFQATT and CDR2 SNEGSKA (reference sequence). V lost 6 bases, J lost 2 bases, and 17 bases lay in between. The CDR3 is 15 residues long. The CDR3 loop is CSASRSGKTYNEQFF. Written as DNA, the CDR3 is TGCAGTGCCAGCCGATCGGGGAAGACCTACAATGAGCAGTTCTTC.

The J gene is TRBJ1-5, the V gene TRBV3-1; 10 nucleotides match TRBD1. With V trimmed by 3 bases and J by 4 bases, 9 bases remained unmatched. In germline, CDR1 is LGHDT, CDR2 YNNKEL (reference sequence). The CDR3 is made up of 17 amino acids. The chain's CDR3 is CASSHSDRGRINQPQHF. Here the CDR3 DNA reads TGTGCCAGCAGCCACTCTGACAGGGGGCGGATTAATCAGCCCCAGCATTTT.

This clonotype was detected a few times. This chain joins TRBV11-3 and TRBJ1-3; TRBD1 aligns across 8 bases. The CDR3 has 16 residues. Germline V lookup: CDR1 SGHNT, CDR2 YENEEA. J gave up 8 bases and V 1 base, and 10 bases lay outside the gene matches. CDR3 in amino acids: CASSLAWTGQRDTIYF. The CDR3 coding sequence is TGTGCCAGCAGCTTAGCCTGGACAGGGCAGCGGGACACCATATATTTT.

V gene TRBV12-3 or TRBV12-4 combines with J gene TRBJ2-6, with TRBD2 matching over 7 bases. The CDR3 length is 14 residues. After removal of 9 bases from V and 3 bases from J, the junction contained 5 bases not matched to a gene. CDR3 bases: TGTGCCAGTTCAACGGGGGGTGGGGCCAACGTCCTGACTTTC. It codes for CASSTGGGANVLTF.

This clonotype was counted between two and nine times. Here the CDR3 DNA reads TGTGCCAGCAGCCAAGGCAGGACGAACACTGAAGCTTTCTTT. Its protein product is CASSQGRTNTEAFF. The chain links TRBV3-1 to TRBJ1-1, with D hard to call. The CDR3 length is 14 residues. V lost 1 base and J lost 1, with 7 bases in between. The germline CDR1 and CDR2 sequences are LGHDT and YNNKEL (reference sequence).

The chain has TRBV6-2 or TRBV6-3 and TRBJ2-2, with D possibly TRBD2 on 5 matching bases. Germline V lookup: CDR1 MNHEY, CDR2 SVGEGT. V gave up 5 bases and J gave up 0 bases, with 16 bases separating them. The CDR3 loop spans 17 amino acids. CDR3 loop: CASSLPLATPNTGELFF. CDR3 sequence (DNA): TGTGCCAGCAGTCTCCCCCTAGCTACTCCGAACACCGGGGAGCTGTTTTTT.

The gene calls are TRBV5-1 and TRBJ1-2; D might be TRBD1 (5 bases). Germline V gives CDR1 SGHRS, CDR2 YFSETQ. V lost 1 base, J lost 8 bases, and 12 bases lay in between. The CDR3 has 13 residues. The CDR3: CASSLWTSGGYTF. CDR3 nucleotides: TGCGCCAGCAGCTTGTGGACCTCAGGGGGCTACACCTTC.

This clonotype was seen only a few times. The chain combines TRBV12-3 or TRBV12-4 with TRBJ2-6; either TRBD1 or TRBD2 may supply D (5 bases each). This CDR3 has 16 residues. With 8 bases removed from V and 3 bases from J, the gap between germline ends came to 17 bases. The CDR3 protein is CASDMVREYGANVLTF. In DNA, the CDR3 is TGTGCCAGCGACATGGTCAGGGAGTATGGGGCCAACGTCCTGACTTTC.

At least ten counts were recorded for this clonotype. The junction shows a germline mismatch at one end, possibly a read error. This chain uses TRBV11-2 with TRBJ2-3; 7 bases fit TRBD2. This CDR3 contains 14 residues. Germline CDR1 and CDR2: SGHAT and FQNNGV. DNA for the CDR3: TGCGCCAGCAGCTTGGGGCTAGCGGCAGATACGCAGTATTTT. Residues: CASSLGLAADTQYF.

The V and J genes are TRBV7-9 and TRBJ2-3, with D unresolved. CDR3 size: 15 residues. The germline V gene encodes CDR1 SEHNR and CDR2 FQNEAQ (reference sequence). V shed 5 bases and J shed 0 bases, with 12 bases lying between them. The CDR3 DNA reads TGTGCCAGCAGCCCTAGATTAACTAGCACAGATACGCAGTATTTT. Translated: CASSPRLTSTDTQYF.